This entry describes one TCR beta chain. The antigen is undetermined. A junction boundary mismatches the germline segment, possibly from a read error. This specimen comes from a study of response to subunit inactivated influenza vaccine. Findings of the study overall: Authors suggested seasonal influenza vaccinations each recruit few new T cells.

TCRdb independently ran MiXCR on the RT-PCR reads; one entry per CDR3 protein. The table has hundreds of thousands of distinct CDR3 sequences, over 11% seen once. The sequence was obtained from a man in his fifties who received an inactivated influenza vaccine. Sequenced material: PBMCs from blood, taken 14 to 15 days before vaccination.

CDR3 loop: CTSSHPSRQAGVQGRETQYF. In DNA, the CDR3 is TGCACCAGCAGCCACCCGTCTCGGCAAGCGGGAGTTCAGGGACGCGAGACCCAGTACTTC. The chain recombines TRBV4-3 with TRBJ2-5; TRBD2 aligns across 8 bases. The germline V gene encodes CDR1 LGHNA and CDR2 YSLEER. This CDR3 region has 20 residues.